A selection of T cell receptor beta chains follows, all from one sample in a study of early T cells in non-severe SARS-CoV-2 infection. Using its own MiXCR run on the 5' RACE reads, TCRdb lists one record per CDR3 protein. The sample records fewer than 120,000 distinct CDR3 sequences, over 10% being singletons. Here the sequenced sample was whole blood, taken at baseline. These receptors were obtained from an adult who was a healthcare worker with PCR-confirmed SARS-CoV-2 infection or an uninfected control (not recorded which). Both conserved end residues are part of each CDR3.

v_call cdr3_aa
TRBV12-3/TRBV12-4 CASSLGGGELFF
TRBV6-1 CASSEMGGTAEAFF
TRBV7-9 CASSFPKRGGPDTQYF
TRBV4-1 CASSQASGIRYEQYF
TRBV7-2 CASSPTTGTYPTGELFF
TRBV10-1 CASSVAGEETQYF
TRBV3-1 CASSQVRGRGEQYF
TRBV6-1 CASSVQRWTGELFF
TRBV6-5 CASSPATQRLGRGYEQYF
TRBV5-1 CASSLGGSHNEQFF
TRBV5-1 CASSLRTEGTQYF
TRBV12-5 CASGWRQGYHEQYF
TRBV29-1 CSAPGQMNTEAFF
TRBV5-1 CASSFTVPWGTGELFF
TRBV6-5 CASSYSTGQIIYGYTF
TRBV28 CASSSAGDNSPLHF
TRBV15 CATSRDRGLNEKLFF
TRBV12-3/TRBV12-4 CASSPLAGVRTDTQYF
TRBV2 CASSDTGQESRGSYNEQFF
TRBV5-6 CASSLAGDSPDEQFF
TRBV6-6 CASRPHRGAEAFF
TRBV29-1 CSVEGRSSTDTQYF
TRBV30 CAWEGPDPPYEQYF
TRBV5-4 CASSLWGIRGGELFF
TRBV28 CASSLPPGQGAAFF
TRBV30 CAWKVTSSGNTIYF
TRBV7-9 CASSYGQNFNEQFF
TRBV27 CASSFQGEKLFF
TRBV28 CASRTQMNTEAFF
TRBV24-1 CATSDLSSGRNDEQFF
TRBV18 CVSSALQGTYYNEQFF
TRBV20-1 CSAPGTNQETQYF
TRBV12-5 CASGLGANTEAFF
TRBV30 CAWSPSGISRLFF
TRBV12-3/TRBV12-4 CASTDTGIYEQYF
TRBV5-1 CASSVQTDQETQYF
TRBV5-1 CASLVGTGTTKQYF
TRBV28 CASSLWGHASEQYF
TRBV9 CASSVARTGYNEQFF
TRBV5-1 CASSADRGMNTEAFF